This is a list of T cell receptor beta chains from one sample in a study of blood T cells in healthy people across ages. Using its own MiXCR run on the 5' RACE reads, TCRdb lists one record per CDR3 protein. This sample carries fewer than 2 million distinct CDR3 sequences, about 39% of them seen once, and the ten largest clones take roughly 24%. Sequencing used blood. These receptors were collected from a human donor in good health. The CDR3 runs from the conserved cysteine through the conserved F or W. The D gene is left open where the match is weak. Clone size is shown for a subset of rows, as once, few, many or a class of expanded clone.

j_gene,abundance,v_gene,d_gene,CDR3nt,CDR3aa
TRBJ1-2,few,TRBV7-9,TRBD1,TGTGCCAGCAGCTTTAGTCAGGGGGCTGGAGGCTACACCTTC,CASSFSQGAGGYTF
TRBJ1-5,NA,TRBV6-5,TRBD1,TGTGCCAGCAGCGGGACAGGAGAACACAATCAGCCCCAGCATTTT,CASSGTGEHNQPQHF
TRBJ1-2,NA,TRBV12-3/TRBV12-4,NA,TGTGCCAGCAGTTTAGTAGGGTACCGGGGCTATGGCTACACCTTC,CASSLVGYRGYGYTF
TRBJ2-3,NA,TRBV7-2,NA,TGTGCCAACAGCTCCTTGTGGGGTACGCAGTATTTT,CANSSLWGTQYF
TRBJ2-7,NA,TRBV20-1,TRBD2,TGCAGTGCTAGGGCGGGACTAGTGTTCGACGAGCAGTACTTC,CSARAGLVFDEQYF
TRBJ2-7,NA,TRBV4-2,NA,TGTGCCAGCAGCCAAGATAGGAGGGGGCAGGACGAGCAGTACTTC,CASSQDRRGQDEQYF
TRBJ2-1,few,TRBV6-5,TRBD2,TGTGCCAGCAGCCACTCTAGCGGGGAACGATGTGAGCAGTTCTTC,CASSHSSGERCEQFF
TRBJ2-7,NA,TRBV12-3/TRBV12-4,NA,TGTGCCAGCAGCCTAGGACAGCAGAGGTACGAGCAGTACTTC,CASSLGQQRYEQYF
TRBJ2-7,NA,TRBV20-1,NA,TGCAGTGCCGGGGTGGCGGGGAGCTCCTACGAGCAGTACTTC,CSAGVAGSSYEQYF
TRBJ2-3,NA,TRBV7-2,TRBD1,TGTGCCAGCAGGACAGGGGGGGCAGGTACGCAGTATTTT,CASRTGGAGTQYF
TRBJ2-1,few,TRBV20-1,NA,TGCAGTGCTCGGACTATCAACTCCTACAATGAGCAGTTCTTC,CSARTINSYNEQFF
TRBJ2-1,NA,TRBV5-1,NA,TGCGCCAGCAGCTTAGGGTATGGGGGGTACAATGAGCAGTTCTTC,CASSLGYGGYNEQFF
TRBJ2-6,few,TRBV4-2,NA,TGTGCCAGCAGCGCCAGAAGCTCTGGGGCCAACGTCCTGACTTTC,CASSARSSGANVLTF
TRBJ1-1,few,TRBV15,TRBD1,TGTGCCACCAGCCCACCGGGCAGGGGGCGAGGCACTGAAGCTTTCTTT,CATSPPGRGRGTEAFF
TRBJ2-7,many,TRBV7-7,NA,TGTGCTAGCAGCTCGGACGGATACTACGAGCAGTACTTC,CASSSDGYYEQYF
TRBJ2-7,NA,TRBV2,NA,TGTGCCAGCAGTCCCACACGGAGCCGGTCCTACGAGCAGTACTTC,CASSPTRSRSYEQYF
TRBJ2-1,few,TRBV20-1,NA,TGCAGTGCTAGAGATAGAGGGGGGGCCCTCAATGAGCAGTTCTTC,CSARDRGGALNEQFF
TRBJ2-5,few,TRBV4-1,NA,TGCGCCAGCAGCCAAGTCAGGGGTACACGAGCCCAGTACTTC,CASSQVRGTRAQYF
TRBJ2-1,many,TRBV20-1,NA,TGCAGTGCTAGAGATCAGCCCTTAGCCTACAATGAGCAGTTCTTC,CSARDQPLAYNEQFF
TRBJ1-2,NA,TRBV6-5,NA,TGTGCCAGCAGTCCTGACAGTTGTGGCTACACCTTC,CASSPDSCGYTF
TRBJ2-2,NA,TRBV6-1,NA,TGTGCCAGCAGCCCCGACGGTTTACCGGGCGACACCGGGGAGCTGTTTTTT,CASSPDGLPGDTGELFF
TRBJ2-5,NA,TRBV5-1,TRBD2,TGCGCCAGCAGCTGGGAGCGGGGGGGGGAGACCCAGTACTTC,CASSWERGGETQYF
TRBJ2-7,NA,TRBV29-1,NA,TGCAGCGTTGAAGGACAGTGGAACGGGCGCGAGCAGTACTTC,CSVEGQWNGREQYF
TRBJ2-1,NA,TRBV9,TRBD2,TGTGCCAGCAGCGTAGCCCCCGTGGGACTAGTGGGGGATAATGAGCAGTTCTTC,CASSVAPVGLVGDNEQFF
TRBJ1-5,few,TRBV6-2/TRBV6-3,NA,TGTGCCAGCAGGACGGGACTCAATCAGCCCCAGCATTTT,CASRTGLNQPQHF
TRBJ2-1,NA,TRBV20-1,NA,TGCAGTGCTAGACCGGGGAGTCCCTACAATGAGCAGTTCTTC,CSARPGSPYNEQFF
TRBJ2-5,NA,TRBV7-6,NA,TGTGCCAGCAGCTTAGGGTCAGGGCATGGGGGAGTCGGTGAGCAGTACTTC,CASSLGSGHGGVGEQYF
TRBJ2-7,few,TRBV20-1,NA,TGCAGTGCTAGAGATATCCAAGCCTACGAGCAGTACTTC,CSARDIQAYEQYF
TRBJ2-1,NA,TRBV9,NA,TGTGCCAGCAGCGAGGCCCTGATAGGCTCCTACAATGAGCAGTTCTTC,CASSEALIGSYNEQFF
TRBJ1-1,NA,TRBV6-4,NA,TGTGCCAGCAGTGAATGGGACGGGACTGAAGCTTTCTTT,CASSEWDGTEAFF
TRBJ1-1,NA,TRBV12-3/TRBV12-4,NA,TGTGCCAGCAGTTTACCCCACACTGAAGCTTTCTTT,CASSLPHTEAFF
TRBJ2-7,NA,TRBV6-2/TRBV6-3,NA,TGTGCCAGCAGTTCCCCCCCTCCCGGGTTCCTCTACGAGCAGTACTTC,CASSSPPPGFLYEQYF
TRBJ2-6,NA,TRBV11-2,NA,TGTGCCAGCAGCGGGGGGAATGCGGATGGGGCCAACGTCCTGACTTTC,CASSGGNADGANVLTF
TRBJ1-1,once,TRBV5-1,NA,TGCGCCAGCAGCATAGAGGGGGGAGGGCACACTGAAGCTTTCTTT,CASSIEGGGHTEAFF
TRBJ2-1,NA,TRBV5-1,TRBD2,TGCGCCAGCAGCTTGGAAGCCCCCGGGATAGCGGGGGGGAACAATGAGCAGTTCTTC,CASSLEAPGIAGGNNEQFF
TRBJ2-7,NA,TRBV6-1,TRBD1,TGTGCCAGCAGAAGAGGGACAGGGCCGTTGGCTAGACCGTACGAGCAGTACTTC,CASRRGTGPLARPYEQYF
TRBJ1-2,NA,TRBV28,NA,TGTGCCAGCAGTTCGACATATAACTACACCTTC,CASSSTYNYTF
TRBJ2-7,few,TRBV29-1,TRBD1,TGCAGCGTAAAAAGGGGGCTAACCCACGAGCAGTACTTC,CSVKRGLTHEQYF
TRBJ2-1,NA,TRBV5-1,TRBD2,TGTGCCAGCAGCTTAGGGGCGGGGGGGGATGAGCAGTTCTTC,CASSLGAGGDEQFF
TRBJ2-5,NA,TRBV7-2,NA,TGTGCCAGCAGCTTGGGAGACAGACAGCAAGAGACCCAGTACTTC,CASSLGDRQQETQYF
TRBJ2-7,NA,TRBV5-6,NA,TGTGCCAGCAGCTTGTGGGGGGACTACGAGCAGTACTTC,CASSLWGDYEQYF
TRBJ2-5,NA,TRBV20-1,TRBD1,TGCAGTGCTAGTTTTACCGGGACAGGGGGCAAGACCCAGTACTTC,CSASFTGTGGKTQYF
TRBJ2-7,many,TRBV7-9,NA,TGTGCCAGCAGCTTAGGGAGATACGAGCAGTACTTC,CASSLGRYEQYF
TRBJ1-6,few,TRBV2,NA,TGTGCCAGCAGTGTCCTTAACTATTCACCCCTCCACTTT,CASSVLNYSPLHF
TRBJ2-7,NA,TRBV11-2,NA,TGTGCCAGCAGCTTAGGAACGGGGATGTACTACGAGCAGTACTTC,CASSLGTGMYYEQYF
TRBJ1-2,many,TRBV6-5,NA,TGTGCCAGCAGTTACCCTAGAGCCTATGGCTACACCTTC,CASSYPRAYGYTF
TRBJ2-5,NA,TRBV7-2,TRBD1,TGTGCCAGCAGCATTCGGACAGGTCGCCAAGAGACCCAGTACTTC,CASSIRTGRQETQYF
TRBJ1-5,NA,TRBV4-1,TRBD1,TGCGCCAGCAGCCAAGAAATGGGGACAGGGAGTTTGCCCCAGGGTGAACCCCAGCATTTT,CASSQEMGTGSLPQGEPQHF
TRBJ1-1,NA,TRBV7-9,NA,TGTGCCAGCAGCTTAGTTGGCCAAGCTTTCTTT,CASSLVGQAFF
TRBJ2-5,NA,TRBV20-1,NA,TGCAGTGCAGTTACTAGTGCCCAAGAGACCCAGTACTTC,CSAVTSAQETQYF